This TCR beta chain derives from a study of cytomegalovirus exposure and HLA in healthy donors. Study information: An earlier analysis identified approximately 110 million unique TCR beta sequences in about 179 million T cells.

With 3 bases clipped from V and 5 bases from J, the junction kept 5 bases outside the gene matches. This CDR3 has 14 residues. Germline V gene data show CDR1 as SGHDT and CDR2 as YYEEEE. Study conclusions and caveats: The authors listed approximately 160 TCR beta chains as cytomegalovirus-associated. CMV antigen specificity of a few CMV-associated chains was confirmed in vitro.

The PCR ran on 60 Vbeta and 13 Jbeta primers. The repertoire was sequenced with immunoSEQ multiplex PCR; TCRdb's copy has only in-frame clones and lacks some. The data contain about 220,000 clones, more than 75% of them singletons. Regarding this clone: Antigen: not known.

The source is a man aged 35-49 years in good health and CMV-seropositive. This chain connects TRBV5-6 to TRBJ2-7; 10 bases line up with TRBD2. The material sequenced was PBMCs. Written as DNA, the CDR3 is TGTGCCAGCAGCTGGGGGAGCGGGAGGGACGAGCAGTACTTC. It yields the protein CASSWGSGRDEQYF.